The following is a T cell receptor (beta chain) sequence with its context. This clone's antigen is unknown. No much larger clone exists at a distance of one base, and base qualities are not known. This entry comes from a study of T-cell memory formation after mild COVID-19 (dated by TCRdb to 2020 to 2023). As for the study more broadly: Most TCR sequence clusters were specific to one of the two donors. Two young, previously healthy adult volunteers, one female and one male, were included in the cohort. In a couple of donors, T-cell clones that expanded and contracted after mild COVID-19 were tracked by sequencing TCRalpha and TCRbeta repertoires over time.

Including the terminal cysteine and phenylalanine, the CDR3 comprises 13 residues. The entry retains the CDR3 DNA only, 39 bases that are in frame from base 1. V is shortened by 7 bases, J by 0 bases, and the region joining them spans 8 bases. According to the germline V gene (reference sequence), CDR1 reads LNHDA and CDR2 reads SQIVND. Ficoll-Paque density gradient centrifugation was the method used to isolate PBMCs. TCRdb records Illumina NovaSeq 6000 as the sequencer. cDNA libraries for TCRalpha and TCRbeta were prepared by 5'RACE using constant-segment primers, with sample barcodes and unique molecular identifiers added. RNA was extracted from every sample with Trizol reagent. Libraries were amplified in two PCR steps, with a second sample barcode and Illumina TruSeq adapters added in the second step. Sequencing of libraries was performed on an Illumina NovaSeq with 2 x 150 bp paired-end reads. On the study's bioinformatics: Demultiplexing of reads and collapsing into UMI-guided consensus sequences were performed with migec v1.2.7. Using mixcr v2.1.11, UMI consensuses were aligned to TRA and TRB V and J templates and then assembled into clonotypes. Expanded or contracted clonotypes were those called significant by both edgeR and NoisET, with noise models trained on biological replicates. For edgeR calls, a false discovery rate-adjusted p below 0.01 and a log2 fold-change threshold of 1 were applied. As an exploratory analysis of dynamics, max-normalized trajectories of the 1000 most abundant clonotypes were examined by PCA with hierarchical clustering. Separately sequenced CD4+ and CD8+ repertoires were used to assign a CD4 or CD8 phenotype to each responding clone. Using fastp at Q25 and MiXCR, TCRdb reprocessed the public reads and kept productive beta chains. Each entry merges the rows of one CDR3 protein and shows their most common DNA and genes. In this record, the V and J calls reflect TCRdb's handling and not the investigators' own analysis. Present in this sample are roughly 250,000 distinct CDR3 sequences, over 15% of which were seen just once. Of the sample, 20% to 25% falls within the top ten clones.

The research as a whole found: Contracting CD4+ clones appeared mostly in the CM and EM memory subsets, whereas CD8+ clones were enriched in EMRA. Balanced CD4/CD8 phenotypes were observed for clones contracting from day 15 to 85, whereas a bias towards CD4+ was observed for a second wave of clones expanding from day 15 to 37. The study covered only a couple of mild cases, and larger cohorts including severe cases with pre-infection samples were considered necessary. SARS-CoV-2 specificity was not confirmed for the second-wave clones peaking on day 37. Some responding clones were found in pre-infection memory, which suggests that pre-existing cross-reactive memory T cells took part in the SARS-CoV-2 response.

This chain is built from TRBV19 and TRBJ2-3, with the D gene not clear enough to name. The sample taken for sequencing was PBMCs or a T cell subset sorted from them (not recorded which). The clonotype was recovered from a man aged 18 to 30 who had mild COVID-19 (a few samples of this study predate the infection). The sample titles of this study are shuffled in the database, so cell type and time point are left out; the donor was told from shared clones. At the DNA level, the sequence is TGTGCCAGTACATTCCACAGCACAGATACGCAGTATTTT. Its translation is CASTFHSTDTQYF.